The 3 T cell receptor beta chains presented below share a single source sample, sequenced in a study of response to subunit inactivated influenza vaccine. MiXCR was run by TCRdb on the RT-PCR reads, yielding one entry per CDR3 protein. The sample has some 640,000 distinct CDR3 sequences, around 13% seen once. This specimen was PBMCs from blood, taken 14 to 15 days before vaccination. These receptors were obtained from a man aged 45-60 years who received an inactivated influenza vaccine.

CDR3 amino acids: CASRVYRSRGKETQYF. The CDR3 nucleotides read TGTGCCAGCAGGGTATACAGGAGTAGGGGCAAAGAGACCCAGTACTTC. J is TRBJ2-5 and V is TRBV6-1, with D perhaps TRBD1 (5 bases). Between the trimmed V and J ends, which lost 6 bases and 3 bases, there was a span of 20 bases. The V gene's germline CDR1 is MNHNS and CDR2 SASEGT. The CDR3 has 16 amino acids.

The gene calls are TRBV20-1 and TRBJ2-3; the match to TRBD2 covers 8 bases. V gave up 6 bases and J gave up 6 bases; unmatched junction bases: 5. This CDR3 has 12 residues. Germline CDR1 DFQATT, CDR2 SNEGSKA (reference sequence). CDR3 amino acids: CSARGGWDTQYF. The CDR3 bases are TGCAGTGCCCGCGGGGGGTGGGATACGCAGTATTTT.

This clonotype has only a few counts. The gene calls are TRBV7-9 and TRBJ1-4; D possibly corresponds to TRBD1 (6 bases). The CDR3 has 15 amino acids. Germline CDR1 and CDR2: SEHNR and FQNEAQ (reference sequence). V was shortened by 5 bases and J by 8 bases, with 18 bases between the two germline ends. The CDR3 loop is CASSPAGGGQEKLFF. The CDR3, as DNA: TGTGCCAGCAGCCCGGCGGGGGGCGGGCAGGAAAAACTGTTTTTT. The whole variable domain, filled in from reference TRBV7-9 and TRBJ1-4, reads DTGVSQNPRHKITKRGQNVTFRCDPISEHNRLYWYRQTLGQGPEFLTYFQNEAQLEKSRLLSDRFSAERPKGSFSTLEIQRTEQGDSAMYLCASSPAGGGQEKLFFGSGTQLSVL.